These 30 T cell receptor beta chains originate from one sample sequenced in a study of beta chain features in type 1 diabetes (dated by TCRdb to between 2018 and 2020). Receptor amplification or capture employed the immunoSEQ multiplex PCR assay. The entire isolated RNA was reverse transcribed using the High Capacity cDNA Reverse Transcription Kit, and thus expressed TCRB transcripts were sequenced. In TCRdb, the immuneACCESS table is reduced to in-frame sequences with V and J assigned. These tables do not hold every clone; where another copy was compared, an unresolved V gene accounts for under half, and the others remain unexplained. The sample records 350,000 to 450,000 clones, approximately 13% of which are singletons. The ten largest make up 0.035% to 0.04% of the sample. Input material: naive CD4+ T cells from blood. The label giving this sample's cell subset or site can be read as: true naive CD4+ T cells. The receptors were sampled from a man aged 25 to 40 in good health.

This clone was detected only a few times. CDR3 residues: CASSKLGQGLPYEQYV. CDR3 nucleotide sequence: TGTGCCAGCAGCAAATTGGGACAGGGGCTACCCTACGAGCAGTACGTC. The chain links TRBV7-9 to TRBJ2-7; 10 bases agree with TRBD1. The CDR3 spans 16 residues. CDR1 is SEHNR, CDR2 FQNEAQ, per germline (reference sequence). The V and J ends lost 5 bases and 2 bases, in that order; junction bases with no gene match: 9.

This clone was observed a handful of times. This rearrangement joins TRBV11-2 to TRBJ2-3, with D unclear. Trimming stripped 7 bases from V and 0 bases from J, with 5 bases between. CDR3 length equals 12 residues. In germline, CDR1 is SGHAT, CDR2 FQNNGV. CDR3 nucleotide sequence: TGTGCCAGCACCCATAGCACAGATACGCAGTATTTT. This codes for CASTHSTDTQYF.

This clone came up a few times. V and J are TRBV19 and TRBJ1-5; D is unclear. Between the trimmed V and J ends, which lost 5 bases and 3 bases, there was a span of 8 bases. CDR3 size: 13 residues. Germline V gene sequence: CDR1 LNHDA, CDR2 SQIVND (reference sequence). The CDR3 region has the DNA TGTGCCAGTAGTCACCGGGACAATCAGCCCCAGCATTTT. Residues: CASSHRDNQPQHF.

V is TRBV25-1 and J is TRBJ1-4; 9 bases align to TRBD1. Trimming cost V 4 bases and J 8 bases; bases outside gene matches: 8. The CDR3 contains 15 residues. Germline CDR1 is MGHDK and CDR2 is SYGVNS. This CDR3 is CASSGLGQGREKLFF. The CDR3 nucleotides are TGTGCCAGCAGTGGCCTCGGACAGGGGAGGGAAAAACTGTTTTTT.

This clone was recorded a few times. This chain uses TRBV6-5 with TRBJ2-7; 11 positions agree with TRBD1. This CDR3 is 15 amino acids long. Unmatched junction bases numbered 2, after V lost 2 bases and J lost 2 bases. Germline V gene lookup returns CDR1 MNHEY and CDR2 SVGAGI. The CDR3 loop reads CASSYGDRGTYEQYF. In DNA form, the CDR3 reads TGTGCCAGCAGTTACGGGGACAGGGGGACCTACGAGCAGTACTTC.

A few counts support this clone. The genes are TRBV7-8 and TRBJ2-1; the D is unclear. The CDR3 contains 13 residues. Trimming took off 4 bases at V and 6 bases at J, with 10 bases between the two ends. Germline V CDR1 and CDR2: SGHVS, FQNEAQ. CDR3 bases: TGTGCCAGCAGCTCAACCGAAAGCAATGAGCAGTTCTTC. This encodes CASSSTESNEQFF.

This clone was seen more than once but under ten times. The chain combines TRBV25-1 with TRBJ2-2; D call uncertain. Per the germline V gene, CDR1 is MGHDK and CDR2 is SYGVNS. The CDR3 runs 14 residues. V was shortened by 4 bases and J by 3 bases, with 9 bases between the two germline ends. CDR3 DNA sequence: TGTGCCAGCAGTGTAACGGGTCACACCGGGGAGCTGTTTTTT. It encodes CASSVTGHTGELFF.

The chain couples TRBV7-6 to TRBJ2-5, with 7 bases fitting TRBD1. This CDR3 is built from 15 residues. V dropped 4 bases and J dropped 2; count of bases not matched to a gene: 7. In germline, CDR1 is SGHVS, CDR2 FNYEAQ. As DNA, the CDR3 is TGTGCCAGCAGCTCGGGACAGAGACAACAAGAGACCCAGTACTTC. Translated: CASSSGQRQQETQYF.

This clone appeared a few times. The gene calls are TRBV28 and TRBJ1-1, with D unresolved. Trimming stripped 5 bases from V and 1 base from J, with 14 bases between. Germline V gives CDR1 MDHEN, CDR2 SYDVKM. CDR3 length: 15 amino acids. The chain's CDR3 is CASSTSEAKNTEAFF. CDR3 bases: TGTGCCAGCAGTACCTCGGAAGCTAAGAACACTGAAGCTTTCTTT.

This chain uses TRBV5-6 with TRBJ2-5; 8 bases line up with TRBD1. V was clipped by 0 bases and J by 2 bases; unmatched bases: 3. Germline CDR1 is SGHDT and CDR2 is YYEEEE. This CDR3 spans 15 amino acids. The CDR3 nucleotides are TGTGCCAGCAGCTTGGCAGGGGGCTCTCAAGAGACCCAGTACTTC. Translating gives CASSLAGGSQETQYF.

In its sample, this clone was seen a few times. J is TRBJ2-1 and V is TRBV15; TRBD1 is a possible D gene (5 bases). V lost 3 bases to trimming and J lost 8 bases, with 11 bases between them. Germline CDR1 is LNHNV and CDR2 is YYDKDF (reference sequence). The CDR3 contains 13 residues. DNA for the CDR3: TGTGCCACCAGCAGGTCCCCACAGGATGAGCAGTTCTTC. This codes for CATSRSPQDEQFF.

J is TRBJ2-7 and V is TRBV14, with TRBD1 identical over 9 bases. The V segment lost 3 bases and the J segment 4 bases; nucleotides outside the gene matches: 10. Germline values: CDR1 SGHDN, CDR2 FVKESK. CDR3 length: 16 residues. The CDR3 sequence: CASSQAVGTGLYEQYV. The CDR3 nucleotides read TGTGCCAGCAGCCAGGCGGTAGGGACAGGGCTGTACGAGCAGTACGTC.

This clone has only a few counts. The V gene is TRBV4-3, the J gene TRBJ1-3; D perhaps matches TRBD1 (5 bases). The CDR3 runs to 16 residues. V shed 1 base and J shed 2 bases, with 12 bases lying between them. The germline CDR1 and CDR2 sequences are LGHNA and YSLEER. In DNA, the CDR3 is TGCGCCAGCAGCCAAGTCGTGGCGGGGGCTGGAAACACCATATATTTT. Amino acids: CASSQVVAGAGNTIYF.

The chain has TRBV4-3 and TRBJ2-1, with unresolved D. The ends were cut back, 5 bases at V and 5 bases at J, with 7 bases in the middle. CDR3 length equals 12 residues. Germline loops: CDR1 LGHNA, CDR2 YSLEER. CDR3 nucleotides: TGCGCCAGCAGCTTGGAAGACAATGAGCAGTTCTTC. Encoded protein: CASSLEDNEQFF.

The rearrangement links TRBV7-9 to TRBJ1-1, with 8 bases identical to TRBD1. V dropped 5 bases and J dropped 1; count of bases not matched to a gene: 6. The CDR3 contains 15 residues. Germline lookup yields CDR1 SEHNR and CDR2 FQNEAQ (reference sequence). The CDR3 is CASSPNRGENTEAFF. The CDR3 bases are TGTGCCAGCAGCCCGAACAGGGGGGAGAACACTGAAGCTTTCTTT.

The chain combines TRBV4-1 with TRBJ2-5; no reliable D call. CDR3 length equals 15 residues. Trimming shortened V by 0 bases and J by 9 bases, and 17 bases separated the two germline ends. Germline loops: CDR1 MGHRA, CDR2 YSYEKL. The CDR3 region is CASSQDRGIPSAQYF. In DNA form, the CDR3 reads TGCGCCAGCAGCCAAGATCGCGGTATCCCAAGTGCCCAGTACTTC.

Only a few counts were recorded for this clone. The V gene is TRBV5-6, the J gene TRBJ2-3; no firm D call. The CDR3 sequence is 16 residues long. V lost 2 bases and J 0 bases, leaving 13 bases between the germline ends. Germline lookup yields CDR1 SGHDT and CDR2 YYEEEE. This CDR3 reads CASSLPAGSSTDTQYF. CDR3 in DNA: TGTGCCAGCAGCTTACCGGCTGGGTCTAGCACAGATACGCAGTATTTT.

This clone has more than one count but fewer than ten. This chain connects TRBV9 to TRBJ2-1; 8 positions agree with TRBD1. This CDR3 comprises 16 residues. CDR1 and CDR2 from the germline V gene are SGDLS and YYNGEE. V was clipped by 3 bases and J by 4 bases; unmatched bases: 9. The CDR3 region has the DNA TGTGCCAGCAGCGAACTGGACAGGGTAGCGTACAATGAGCAGTTCTTC. Its protein product is CASSELDRVAYNEQFF. The variable domain in full, completed from reference TRBV9 and TRBJ2-1, reads DSGVTQTPKHLITATGQRVTLRCSPRSGDLSVYWYQQSLDQGLQFLIQYYNGEERAKGNILERFSAQQFPDLHSELNLSSLELGDSALYFCASSELDRVAYNEQFFGPGTRLTVL.

This clone was detected only a few times. V and J are TRBV5-6 and TRBJ1-2; D not certain. Germline CDR1 and CDR2: SGHDT and YYEEEE. This CDR3 region has 11 residues. V was pared by 5 bases and J by 13 bases, with 15 bases between. The CDR3 nucleotides read TGTGCCAGCAGGGAGAATGACCGGCTCACCTTC. Amino acids: CASRENDRLTF.

The chain recombines TRBV19 with TRBJ2-5; unclear D gene. The CDR3 extends over 15 amino acids. Germline-derived CDR1 and CDR2 are LNHDA and SQIVND (reference sequence). The V and J ends lost 1 base and 3 bases respectively, with 12 bases between them. The CDR3, as DNA: TGTGCCAGTAGTATAGTACGTGGCTCCAAAGAGACCCAGTACTTC. Encoded protein: CASSIVRGSKETQYF.

This clone was seen a few times. The chain has TRBV18 and TRBJ2-7; 7 nucleotides match TRBD1. V trimming: 0 bases; J trimming: 1 base; junction bases outside the gene matches: 0. Germline CDR1 reads KGHSH; CDR2 reads LQKENI. This CDR3 comprises 14 residues. CDR3 bases: TGTGCCAGCTCACCACCGGGACAGTCCTACGAGCAGTACTTC. It encodes CASSPPGQSYEQYF.

The V gene is TRBV13, the J gene TRBJ1-5; D is possibly TRBD1 (5 bases). Germline V gives CDR1 PRHDT, CDR2 FYEKMQ (reference sequence). The CDR3 is made up of 17 amino acids. V lost 3 bases and J lost 4, with 19 bases in between. The CDR3 region is CASSLSGGRGSNQPQHF. The CDR3 region has the DNA TGTGCCAGCAGCTTGTCGGGTGGGAGGGGTTCGAATCAGCCCCAGCATTTT.

J is TRBJ2-5 and V is TRBV7-3; TRBD2 agrees at 11 bases. Germline lookup yields CDR1 SGHTA and CDR2 FQGTGA. J was trimmed by 1 base and V by 8 bases; bases with no gene match: 0. CDR3 length equals 13 residues. CDR3 sequence (DNA): TGTGCCAGCGGGACTAGCGGCCAAGAGACCCAGTACTTC. This encodes CASGTSGQETQYF. Looking up the rest from reference TRBV7-3 and TRBJ2-5 gives the full variable domain: GAGVSQTPSNKVTEKGKYVELRCDPISGHTALYWYRQSLGQGPEFLIYFQGTGAADDSGLPNDRFFAVRPEGSVSTLKIQRTERGDSAVYLCASGTSGQETQYFGPGTRLLVL.

There are a few counts of this clone. The DNA for the CDR3 is TGCGCCAGCAGCCAAGGACGAGGGAGATGGAATGAAAAACTGTTTTTT. Amino acid sequence: CASSQGRGRWNEKLFF. The J gene is TRBJ1-4, the V gene TRBV4-3; D gene uncertain. V lost 1 base and J lost 5, with 14 bases in between. The CDR3 is made up of 16 amino acids. Per germline, CDR1 LGHNA and CDR2 YSLEER.

In this sample, this clone turned up a few times. The chain is built from TRBV19 and TRBJ2-1; 7 bases match TRBD1. The CDR3 has 12 residues. V lost 8 bases and J lost 3; bases outside the gene matches: 1. CDR1 and CDR2 from the germline V gene are LNHDA and SQIVND (reference sequence). The CDR3 is CASWDSYNEQFF. The CDR3 coding sequence is TGTGCCAGTTGGGACAGCTACAATGAGCAGTTCTTC.

This clone was detected only a few times. DNA of the CDR3: TGCAGCGTTCCGGCAGGGCCGAACTCTGGGGCCAACGTCCTGACTTTC. Protein: CSVPAGPNSGANVLTF. This chain connects TRBV29-1 to TRBJ2-6; TRBD1 might be the D (5 bases). Per the germline V gene, CDR1 is SQVTM and CDR2 is ANQGSEA. Trimming removed 5 bases at V and 0 bases at J, with 14 bases between. The CDR3 length is 16 residues.

The chain employs TRBV4-1 and TRBJ2-4, with unresolved D. The length of the CDR3 is 16 residues. CDR1 is MGHRA and CDR2 is YSYEKL in the germline V gene. Trimming stripped 1 base from V and 0 bases from J, with 10 bases between. The CDR3 region has the DNA TGCGCCAGCAGCCAAGGGCTCCAAGTAGCCAAAAACATTCAGTACTTC. Translation: CASSQGLQVAKNIQYF.

The CDR3 here is CASSLAQLNTEAFF. As DNA, the CDR3 is TGTGCCAGCAGCTTGGCTCAGTTGAACACTGAAGCTTTCTTT. The J gene is TRBJ1-1, the V gene TRBV5-4; no definite D call. Trimming pared 0 bases from V and 0 bases from J, leaving 6 bases between. CDR3 length: 14 residues. Germline values: CDR1 SGHNT, CDR2 YYREEE (reference sequence).

The V and J genes are TRBV7-2 and TRBJ2-7; D call uncertain. Trimming stripped 9 bases from V and 0 bases from J, with 15 bases between. CDR3 length: 14 residues. The germline V gene has CDR1 SGHTA and CDR2 FQGNSA. CDR3 in DNA: TGTGCCAGTCGTTTAAGCGCAATCTCCTACGAGCAGTACTTC. This sequence encodes CASRLSAISYEQYF.

The chain couples TRBV5-1 to TRBJ2-7; 8 bases match TRBD2. Trimming at V came to 2 bases and at J to 1 base, leaving 5 bases not matched to a gene. The germline V gene encodes CDR1 SGHRS and CDR2 YFSETQ. The CDR3 is made up of 15 amino acids. The CDR3 DNA reads as TGCGCCAGCAGCTTCGTTAGCGGGGAGTCCTACGAGCAGTACTTC. It specifies CASSFVSGESYEQYF.